These T cell receptor beta chains were read from a single sample in a study of T cells expressing NK-cell markers. Each CDR3 protein gets one entry in TCRdb, which reprocessed the 5' RACE reads and gives no DNA. The sample table sets out hundreds of thousands of distinct CDR3 sequences. The sequenced sample was blood T cells: a sorted CD56 or NKG2C T cell subset, CD4+ or CD8+ T cells, or bulk PBMC T cells (not recorded which). The receptors were sampled from a woman aged 18-70 years in good health. Each CDR3 is given with its conserved first and last residue.

j_call	v_call	cdr3_aa
TRBJ2-1	TRBV7-2	CASLLAGGPVDEQFF
TRBJ1-6	TRBV7-2	CASSSQGYSPLHF
TRBJ1-6	TRBV5-1	CASTTDRGEAPLHF
TRBJ2-3	TRBV7-9	CASSPGTYFSTDTQYF
TRBJ1-1	TRBV7-2	CASSLESGALNTEAFF
TRBJ2-3	TRBV12-3/TRBV12-4	CASSPPLAGVFTDTQYF
TRBJ2-1	TRBV6-2/TRBV6-3	CAGPETQEISTSGGITYNEQFF
TRBJ2-5	TRBV29-1	CSPTDSTGETQYF
TRBJ2-1	TRBV25-1	CASSEWGVYNEQFF
TRBJ2-1	TRBV12-3/TRBV12-4	CASSQLGASGDEQFF
TRBJ1-6	TRBV7-2	CASSPQGIHNSPLHF
TRBJ2-3	TRBV20-1	CSASLAGGRTDTQYF
TRBJ2-1	TRBV29-1	CSVEGQGERGYNEQFF
TRBJ2-7	TRBV6-1	CATRRASSYEQYF
TRBJ2-1	TRBV18	CASSSPPNEQFF